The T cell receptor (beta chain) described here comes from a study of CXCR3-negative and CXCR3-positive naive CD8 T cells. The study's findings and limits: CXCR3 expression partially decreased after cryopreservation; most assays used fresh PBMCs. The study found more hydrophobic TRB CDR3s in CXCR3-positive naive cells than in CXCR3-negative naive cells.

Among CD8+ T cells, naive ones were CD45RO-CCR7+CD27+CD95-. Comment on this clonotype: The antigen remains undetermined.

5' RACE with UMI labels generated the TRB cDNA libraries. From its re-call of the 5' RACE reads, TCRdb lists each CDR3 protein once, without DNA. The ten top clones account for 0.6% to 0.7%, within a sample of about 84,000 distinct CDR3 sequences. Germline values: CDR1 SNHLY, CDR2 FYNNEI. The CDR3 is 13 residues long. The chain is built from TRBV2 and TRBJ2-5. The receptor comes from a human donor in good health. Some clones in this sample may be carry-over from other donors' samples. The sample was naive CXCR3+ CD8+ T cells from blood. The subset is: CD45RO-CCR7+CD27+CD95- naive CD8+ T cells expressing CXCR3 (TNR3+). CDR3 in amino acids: CASSEVEEETQYF.